The present entry profiles one T cell receptor beta chain with its context. No antigen is known for it. The germline V gene encodes CDR1 ENHRY and CDR2 SYGVKD. The CDR3 sequence is 13 residues long. The V gene lost 6 bases and the J gene lost 5 bases, with 12 bases spanning the gap. This sample was included in a study of cytomegalovirus exposure and HLA in healthy donors. Study observations and caveats: 87-base-pair reads could not separate some V segments, including TRBV6-2 and TRBV6-3. Most CMV-associated TCR beta chains appeared HLA-restricted in a later analysis. Per published reports, the classifier diagnosed cytomegalovirus status with high specificity and sensitivity. Under in vitro conditions, a few CMV-associated chains were confirmed as specific for CMV antigens.

The PCR contained 60 Vbeta and 13 Jbeta primers. The method was immunoSEQ multiplex PCR; TCRdb's version includes in-frame clones alone and lacks a portion of them. The sample lists some 170,000 clones, over 65% occurring once. The sequence was obtained from a woman in her sixties or seventies in good health and CMV-seropositive. The V gene is TRBV10-3, the J gene TRBJ2-3; D remains unclear. The material sequenced was PBMCs. CDR3 DNA: TGTGCCATCAGACCGGGTCCCGGAGATACGCAGTATTTT. Its translation: CAIRPGPGDTQYF.